What follows are 22 T cell receptor beta chains derived from one specimen sequenced in a study of cytomegalovirus exposure and HLA in healthy donors. This PCR relied on a set of 60 Vbeta primers and 13 Jbeta primers. Using immunoSEQ multiplex PCR, the repertoire was profiled, and TCRdb retains in-frame clones only, with some absent. The sample contains 63,000 or so clones, around 80% of which appear only once. The sequenced sample was PBMCs. Receptor source: a woman in her 30s in good health and CMV-seronegative.

The chain couples TRBV15 to TRBJ2-7; TRBD1 agrees at 7 bases. Germline V CDR1 and CDR2: LNHNV, YYDKDF (reference sequence). With 1 base clipped from V and 6 bases from J, the junction kept 3 bases outside the gene matches. There are 13 residues in the CDR3. As DNA, the CDR3 is TGTGCCACCAGCAGAGCCACAGGGGTCGAGCAGTACTTC. Encoded protein: CATSRATGVEQYF.

The chain employs TRBV7-2 and TRBJ2-1, with TRBD2 matching 15 bases. Germline V gene sequence: CDR1 SGHTA, CDR2 FQGNSA. Unmatched junction bases numbered 4, after V lost 1 base and J lost 3 bases. CDR3 length: 18 amino acids. DNA of the CDR3: TGTGCCAGCAGCTTAGAAGGGACTAGCGGGAGGTTCTACAATGAGCAGTTCTTC. Amino acids: CASSLEGTSGRFYNEQFF.

This clone has a handful of counts. The J gene is TRBJ1-1, the V gene TRBV6-1; the D is unclear. There are 15 residues in the CDR3. Trimming took 4 bases from V and 2 from J, leaving 14 bases between them. Germline CDR1 and CDR2: MNHNS and SASEGT. CDR3 DNA: TGTGCCAGCAGTGCAGGACTTACAAGAAACACTGAAGCTTTCTTT. Translation: CASSAGLTRNTEAFF.

On this clone: The conserved final phenylalanine or tryptophan is absent from the CDR3, which likely points to a read error. This chain links TRBV6-5 with TRBJ2-3, with D tentatively TRBD2 (5 bases). CDR1 is MNHEY and CDR2 is SVGAGI in the germline V gene. This CDR3 comprises 11 residues. The V and J ends lost 8 bases and 8 bases respectively, with 11 bases between them. CDR3 sequence reads: CASRGDRTQYV. In DNA form, the CDR3 reads TGTGCCAGCCGGGGAGATCGTACGCAGTATGTT.

The V call is TRBV30, the J call TRBJ1-5; 8 nucleotides agree with TRBD1. From germline, CDR1 is GTSNPN and CDR2 SVGIG (reference sequence). The CDR3 runs to 13 residues. The V segment lost 2 bases and the J segment 6 bases; nucleotides outside the gene matches: 3. CDR3 nucleotide sequence: TGTGCCTGGAGTAACACAGGGGGTCAGCCCCAGCATTTT. Protein: CAWSNTGGQPQHF.

This rearrangement joins TRBV10-3 to TRBJ1-2; D not resolved. CDR3 length: 13 residues. V shed 2 bases and J shed 4 bases, with 8 bases lying between them. Germline V CDR1 and CDR2: ENHRY, SYGVKD. Here the CDR3 reads CAISEDQRYGYTF. The CDR3 DNA sequence: TGTGCCATCAGTGAGGACCAGCGCTATGGCTACACCTTC.

J is TRBJ2-1 and V is TRBV10-2; no reliable D call. The germline V gene encodes CDR1 WSHSY and CDR2 SAAADI. This CDR3 region has 13 residues. With 3 bases removed from V and 6 bases from J, the gap between germline ends came to 9 bases. The CDR3: CASSDNRVNEQFF. The CDR3 DNA sequence: TGCGCCAGCAGTGATAATAGAGTCAATGAGCAGTTCTTC.

This clone was seen a single time. This chain links TRBV7-2 with TRBJ2-5; 10 bases match TRBD2. The CDR3 sequence is 15 residues long. After removal of 1 base from V and 7 bases from J, the junction contained 6 bases not matched to a gene. In germline, CDR1 is SGHTA, CDR2 FQGNSA. The CDR3 coding sequence is TGTGCCAGCAGCTTAGAAGCGGGAGGGAGATTGACCCAGTACTTC. Its protein is CASSLEAGGRLTQYF. The full variable domain, rest sourced from reference TRBV7-2 and TRBJ2-5, is GAGVSQSPSNKVTEKGKDVELRCDPISGHTALYWYRQSLGQGLEFLIYFQGNSAPDKSGLPSDRFSAERTGGSVSTLTIQRTQQEDSAVYLCASSLEAGGRLTQYFGPGTRLLVL.

V gene TRBV11-2 combines with J gene TRBJ2-3, with D possibly TRBD1 on 5 matching bases. Germline assignment: CDR1 SGHAT and CDR2 FQNNGV. Trimming removed 5 bases from V and 4 bases from J, with 13 bases in between. This CDR3 spans 14 amino acids. The DNA of the CDR3 is TGTGCCAGCAGCCCCCTCTCAGGGTCAGATACGCAGTATTTT. It is translated as CASSPLSGSDTQYF.

The rearrangement joins TRBV4-1 to TRBJ1-3; D unclear. V was trimmed by 1 base and J by 3 bases, leaving 16 bases between them. The CDR3 runs to 17 residues. The germline CDR1 and CDR2 sequences are MGHRA and YSYEKL. The CDR3, as DNA: TGCGCCAGCAGCCAAGTTTTCATGAGTGATTTTGGAAACACCATATATTTT. It specifies CASSQVFMSDFGNTIYF.

The gene calls are TRBV15 and TRBJ2-5, with D possibly being TRBD1 (5 bases). Trimming cost V 0 bases and J 4 bases, with 12 bases left between them. The CDR3 spans 15 residues. The germline CDR1 and CDR2 sequences are LNHNV and YYDKDF (reference sequence). DNA of the CDR3: TGTGCCACCAGCAGAGATGGTGGGGCTGGAGAGACCCAGTACTTC. Its translation is CATSRDGGAGETQYF. Variable domain in full (rest from reference TRBV15 and TRBJ2-5): DAMVIQNPRYQVTQFGKPVTLSCSQTLNHNVMYWYQQKSSQAPKLLFHYYDKDFNNEADTPDNFQSRRPNTSFCFLDIRSPGLGDTAMYLCATSRDGGAGETQYFGPGTRLLVL.

The sample holds a few counts of this clone. V is TRBV29-1 and J is TRBJ2-3; 9 bases match TRBD1. Trimming removed 4 bases from V and 0 bases from J; junction bases left unmatched: 2. Germline V CDR1 and CDR2: SQVTM, ANQGSEA. This CDR3 has 14 residues. The chain's CDR3 is CSVGGQGSTDTQYF. DNA for the CDR3: TGCAGCGTTGGGGGACAGGGTAGCACAGATACGCAGTATTTT.

V usage is TRBV4-1 and J usage is TRBJ2-3; 8 bases are shared with TRBD1. CDR3 length: 17 residues. Trimming at V came to 1 base and at J to 4 bases, leaving 10 bases not matched to a gene. Germline CDR1 is MGHRA and CDR2 is YSYEKL. CDR3 bases: TGCGCCAGCAGCCAAGTTGACCGCGGGACAGGCTCAGATACGCAGTATTTT. Protein sequence: CASSQVDRGTGSDTQYF.

V gene TRBV9 combines with J gene TRBJ1-2, with 7 bases that match TRBD1. The junction had 2 bases not matched to a gene; V was cut back by 3 bases and J by 6 bases. This CDR3 comprises 12 residues. The germline V gene encodes CDR1 SGDLS and CDR2 YYNGEE. CDR3 in amino acids: CASSGTGDGYTF. CDR3 DNA sequence: TGTGCCAGCAGCGGAACAGGGGATGGCTACACCTTC.

The CDR3 coding sequence is TGTGCCTGGAGCTCAGGGGGGTTACGGGAAAAACTGTTTTTT. Its translation is CAWSSGGLREKLFF. The chain combines TRBV30 with TRBJ1-4; 7 positions agree with TRBD1. The junction had 9 bases not matched to a gene; V was cut back by 3 bases and J by 8 bases. Germline-derived CDR1 and CDR2 are GTSNPN and SVGIG (reference sequence). The CDR3 runs to 14 residues.

This chain links TRBV4-1 with TRBJ1-2; possibly TRBD1 for D (5 bases). The germline V gene has CDR1 MGHRA and CDR2 YSYEKL. This CDR3 comprises 17 residues. The V and J ends lost 0 bases and 0 bases respectively, with 14 bases between them. The DNA for the CDR3 is TGCGCCAGCAGCCAAGACGTCCAGGGCAAACCTAACTATGGCTACACCTTC. Translation: CASSQDVQGKPNYGYTF.

The chain combines TRBV7-2 with TRBJ2-6, with TRBD2 matching over 10 bases. V trimming: 5 bases; J trimming: 3 bases; junction bases outside the gene matches: 10. CDR1 SGHTA and CDR2 FQGNSA come from the germline V gene. The CDR3 is made up of 18 amino acids. DNA for the CDR3: TGTGCCAGCAGCCCGACAGCACTAGCGGGATTTGGGGCCAACGTCCTGACTTTC. Residues: CASSPTALAGFGANVLTF.

The gene calls are TRBV25-1 and TRBJ2-7; D perhaps matches TRBD1 (6 bases). V was cut by 3 bases and J by 2 bases, with 11 bases left in between. This CDR3 region has 14 residues. Germline V gene lookup returns CDR1 MGHDK and CDR2 SYGVNS. The CDR3: CASSDRTGTYEQYF. CDR3 nucleotides: TGTGCCAGCAGTGACCGAACAGGGACCTACGAGCAGTACTTC.

V usage is TRBV30 and J usage is TRBJ2-5; tentative D call: TRBD2 (5 bases). Trimming took 0 bases from V and 4 from J, leaving 6 bases between them. The CDR3 runs to 12 residues. Germline lookup yields CDR1 GTSNPN and CDR2 SVGIG (reference sequence). The CDR3 sequence: CAWSVRGETQYF. The CDR3 nucleotides read TGTGCCTGGAGTGTACGGGGAGAGACCCAGTACTTC.

This chain links TRBV2 with TRBJ1-2; no definite D call. Germline CDR1 reads SNHLY; CDR2 reads FYNNEI. V dropped 0 bases and J dropped 6 bases, with 17 bases sitting between them. This CDR3 is 16 amino acids long. CDR3 DNA sequence: TGTGCCAGCAGTGAAGCGATTCAAATTTTAGAAGATGGCTACACCTTC. Encoded protein: CASSEAIQILEDGYTF.

V gene TRBV2 combines with J gene TRBJ2-7, with D maybe TRBD2 (6 bases). Germline lookup yields CDR1 SNHLY and CDR2 FYNNEI. CDR3 length: 15 residues. V lost 7 bases, J lost 0 bases, and 16 bases lay in between. In nucleotides, the CDR3 is TGTGCCAGCATTATTAATAGCGGTAACTCCTACGAGCAGTACTTC. It encodes CASIINSGNSYEQYF.

This clone was detected only a few times. This chain joins TRBV30 and TRBJ1-2, with a possible D match to TRBD1 (5 bases). The germline V and J ends were trimmed by 0 bases and 0 bases, with 5 bases remaining between them. There are 13 residues in the CDR3. Germline CDR1 reads GTSNPN; CDR2 reads SVGIG (reference sequence). Here the CDR3 DNA reads TGTGCCTGGAGTGTACAGGCTAACTATGGCTACACCTTC. It codes for CAWSVQANYGYTF. Full variable domain (remainder filled in from reference TRBV30 and TRBJ1-2): SQTIHQWPATLVQPVGSPLSLECTVEGTSNPNLYWYRQAAGRGLQLLFYSVGIGQISSEVPQNLSASRPQDRQFILSSKKLLLSDSGFYLCAWSVQANYGYTFGSGTRLTVV.